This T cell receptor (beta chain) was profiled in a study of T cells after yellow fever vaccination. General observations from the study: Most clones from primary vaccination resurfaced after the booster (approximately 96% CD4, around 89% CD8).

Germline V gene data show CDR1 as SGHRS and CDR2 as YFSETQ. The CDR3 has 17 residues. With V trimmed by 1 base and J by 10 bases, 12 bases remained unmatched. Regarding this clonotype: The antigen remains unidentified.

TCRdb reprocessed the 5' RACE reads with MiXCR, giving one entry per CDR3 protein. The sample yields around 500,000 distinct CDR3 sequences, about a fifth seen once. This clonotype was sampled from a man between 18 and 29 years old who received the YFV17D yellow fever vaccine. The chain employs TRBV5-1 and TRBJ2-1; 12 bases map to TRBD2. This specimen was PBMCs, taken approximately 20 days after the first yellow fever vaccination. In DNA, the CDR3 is TGCGCCAGCAGCTTGTCTAGCGGGGGGGCCCTCTCTGGGGAGCAGTTCTTC. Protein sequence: CASSLSSGGALSGEQFF.